These 18 T cell receptor beta chains came from one sample sequenced in a study of a mutant IDH1 vaccine in newly diagnosed glioma (dated by TCRdb to 2020 to 2023). What this sample's time point label stands for: baseline, week 1 (first vaccination visit). Sample treatment or condition, as interpreted from the label and publication: pre-vaccination baseline after standard-of-care therapy. Preparation of the library involved the immunoSEQ multiplex PCR assay. Sourced from immuneACCESS, this table was stored by TCRdb with only in-frame sequences that have V and J called. A share of the clones is absent; for the studies checked, an unresolved V gene accounts for under half, and the remainder has no known explanation. Recorded for this sample are around 30,000 clones; around four fifths of them occurred a single time. Approximately 9% of the sample lies in the top ten. The sequencing here drew on peripheral blood mononuclear cells (PBMCs), taken from a glioma patient treated with radiotherapy, temozolomide or both. Receptors were obtained from a man aged 45-60 years with glioma. Some clones in this sample may be carry-over from other donors' samples.

The V gene is TRBV27, the J gene TRBJ1-2, with D tentatively TRBD1 (5 bases). Germline values: CDR1 MNHEY, CDR2 SMNVEV (reference sequence). The CDR3 loop spans 13 amino acids. Trimming cost V 5 bases and J 4 bases, with 11 bases left between them. The DNA of the CDR3 is TGTGCCAGCAGTCCCCGACAGCTCTATGGCTACACCTTC. Its translation is CASSPRQLYGYTF.

The chain combines TRBV19 with TRBJ2-7; no clear D gene. The CDR3 covers 14 residues. Per the germline V gene, CDR1 is LNHDA and CDR2 is SQIVND (reference sequence). The V end lost 3 bases, the J end lost 0 bases, and 9 bases lay between the germline ends. The CDR3 DNA sequence: TGTGCCAGTAGTATTAGGTCCCTCTCCTACGAGCAGTACTTC. Translated: CASSIRSLSYEQYF. The variable domain in full, with the rest retrieved from reference TRBV19 and TRBJ2-7, is DGGITQSPKYLFRKEGQNVTLSCEQNLNHDAMYWYRQDPGQGLRLIYYSQIVNDFQKGDIAEGYSVSREKKESFPLTVTSAQKNPTAFYLCASSIRSLSYEQYFGPGTRLTVT.

This clone was seen more than once but under ten times. CDR3 DNA sequence: TGTGCCAGCAGCCAAGAAGGTTGGGACACCATATATTTT. This encodes CASSQEGWDTIYF. The V call is TRBV14, the J call TRBJ1-3; unclear D gene. The V end lost 0 bases, the J end lost 8 bases, and 8 bases lay between the germline ends. The CDR3 has 13 residues. In germline, CDR1 is SGHDN, CDR2 FVKESK. Using reference TRBV14 and TRBJ1-3 for the parts outside the CDR3, the full variable domain is EAGVTQFPSHSVIEKGQTVTLRCDPISGHDNLYWYRRVMGKEIKFLLHFVKESKQDESGMPNNRFLAERTGGTYSTLKVQPAELEDSGVYFCASSQEGWDTIYFGEGSWLTVV.

The chain employs TRBV7-2 and TRBJ1-1, with D maybe TRBD1 (6 bases). Germline loops: CDR1 SGHTA, CDR2 FQGNSA. The CDR3 spans 15 residues. The V end lost 8 bases, the J end lost 0 bases, and 16 bases lay between the germline ends. CDR3 sequence (DNA): TGTGCCAGCCGCGAAGGGGGGGGCATGAACACTGAAGCTTTCTTT. Amino acid sequence: CASREGGGMNTEAFF.

The V gene is TRBV18, the J gene TRBJ2-7; D might be TRBD2 (5 bases). CDR1 KGHSH and CDR2 LQKENI come from the germline V gene. The V end lost 3 bases, the J end lost 12 bases, and 18 bases lay between the germline ends. This CDR3 comprises 13 residues. CDR3 nucleotides: TGTGCCAGCTCACCGACTAAAGGGCAGGCCCCGTACTTC. Translation: CASSPTKGQAPYF.

The gene calls are TRBV5-4 and TRBJ2-5, with D unresolved. Germline V lookup: CDR1 SGHNT, CDR2 YYREEE (reference sequence). Trimming cost V 3 bases and J 0 bases, with 9 bases left between them. CDR3 length: 14 amino acids. The DNA for the CDR3 is TGTGCCAGCAGCTCCATGGAGTACCAAGAGACCCAGTACTTC. It specifies CASSSMEYQETQYF.

The V gene is TRBV2, the J gene TRBJ2-5; possible D gene TRBD2, 5 bases. The CDR3 runs to 16 residues. Germline V gives CDR1 SNHLY, CDR2 FYNNEI. Deletions cut 4 bases from V and 2 bases from J, with 17 bases between. In DNA, the CDR3 is TGTGCCAGCAGTGGGCGGAGGAGTGGGTCTCAAGAGACCCAGTACTTC. Protein sequence: CASSGRRSGSQETQYF.

This rearrangement joins TRBV19 to TRBJ1-4; maybe TRBD1 (5 bases). Between the trimmed V and J ends, which lost 7 bases and 5 bases, there was a span of 11 bases. The length of the CDR3 is 13 residues. The germline gives CDR1 LNHDA, CDR2 SQIVND (reference sequence). CDR3 amino acids: CASTGTLNEKLFF. The CDR3 nucleotides are TGTGCCAGTACCGGGACTTTGAATGAAAAACTGTTTTTT. The variable domain in full, completed from reference TRBV19 and TRBJ1-4, reads DGGITQSPKYLFRKEGQNVTLSCEQNLNHDAMYWYRQDPGQGLRLIYYSQIVNDFQKGDIAEGYSVSREKKESFPLTVTSAQKNPTAFYLCASTGTLNEKLFFGSGTQLSVL.

This clone was seen only a few times. The chain combines TRBV6-6 with TRBJ1-2; possible D gene TRBD1, 6 bases. Deletions cut 6 bases from V and 6 bases from J, with 14 bases between. There are 13 residues in the CDR3. CDR1 and CDR2 (germline): MNHNY, SVGAGI (reference sequence). CDR3 DNA: TGTGCCAGCAGCTATAAGACAGGAGATGGCTACACCTTC. It is translated as CASSYKTGDGYTF.

This clone was seen only once. J is TRBJ2-6 and V is TRBV5-4, with D uncertain. Germline V gene lookup returns CDR1 SGHNT and CDR2 YYREEE (reference sequence). V was trimmed by 2 bases and J by 0 bases, leaving 6 bases between them. CDR3 length: 15 amino acids. CDR3 protein: CASSFPLSGANVLTF. CDR3 in DNA: TGTGCCAGCAGCTTCCCCCTCTCTGGGGCCAACGTCCTGACTTTC.

The chain recombines TRBV13 with TRBJ2-1; a weak D match, TRBD2 (5 bases). The CDR3 extends over 14 amino acids. CDR1 and CDR2 (germline): PRHDT, FYEKMQ (reference sequence). Trimming shortened V by 3 bases and J by 9 bases, and 15 bases separated the two germline ends. The CDR3 sequence: CASSLELAPSEQFF. The CDR3 nucleotides are TGTGCCAGCAGCTTGGAGCTAGCCCCAAGTGAGCAGTTCTTC.

The chain carries TRBV5-6 and TRBJ2-7; perhaps TRBD2 as D (5 bases). The CDR3 runs 14 residues. V lost 0 bases to trimming and J lost 0 bases, with 7 bases between them. CDR1 and CDR2 (germline): SGHDT, YYEEEE. CDR3 region: CASSLGGNSYEQYF. In DNA form, the CDR3 reads TGTGCCAGCAGCTTGGGAGGGAACTCCTACGAGCAGTACTTC.

The genes are TRBV7-6 and TRBJ2-7; 7 positions match TRBD1. The CDR3 covers 13 residues. Germline-derived CDR1 and CDR2 are SGHVS and FNYEAQ. The V gene end was trimmed by 5 bases and the J gene end by 4 bases; junction bases not matched to a gene: 5. Here the CDR3 reads CASSRTDRYEQYF. The CDR3 nucleotides read TGTGCCAGCAGCCGAACGGACAGGTACGAGCAGTACTTC.

This chain uses TRBV28 with TRBJ1-3; D unresolved. Between the trimmed V and J ends, which lost 10 bases and 0 bases, there was a span of 4 bases. CDR1 and CDR2 (germline): MDHEN, SYDVKM. CDR3 length: 11 amino acids. The CDR3 loop is CATNSGNTIYF. CDR3 nucleotides: TGTGCCACCAACTCTGGAAACACCATATATTTT.

The chain joins TRBV5-5 to TRBJ1-5; D remains ambiguous. The CDR3 spans 14 residues. The germline V gene has CDR1 SGHKS and CDR2 YYEKEE (reference sequence). V gave up 0 bases and J gave up 4 bases, with 8 bases separating them. In DNA form, the CDR3 reads TGTGCCAGCAGCTTGGCCGCCGGGAATCAGCCCCAGCATTTT. Translated, it gives CASSLAAGNQPQHF.

The CDR3 coding sequence is TGTGCCAGCAGCGAGCTAGCGGAAGAGACCCAGTACTTC. Amino acid sequence: CASSELAEETQYF. The rearrangement uses TRBV9 and TRBJ2-5; 7 bases fit TRBD2. The CDR3 runs to 13 residues. V shed 3 bases and J 3 bases; nucleotides not matched to a gene: 2. Germline assignment: CDR1 SGDLS and CDR2 YYNGEE.

The chain joins TRBV10-3 to TRBJ2-3; no reliable D call. Germline CDR1 reads ENHRY; CDR2 reads SYGVKD. V was clipped by 3 bases and J by 1 base, with 8 bases between them. The CDR3 consists of 14 residues. CDR3 region: CAISDLRGTDTQYF. In DNA form, the CDR3 reads TGTGCCATCAGTGATCTAAGAGGCACAGATACGCAGTATTTT.

Only a few counts were recorded for this clone. The CDR3 bases are TGTGCCAGCAGGACGGAGTCTGGGGCCAACGTCCTGACTTTC. Its translation: CASRTESGANVLTF. The rearrangement joins TRBV2 to TRBJ2-6; no definite D call. The V gene lost 6 bases and the J gene lost 1 base, with 7 bases spanning the gap. The CDR3 contains 14 residues. Per the germline V gene, CDR1 is SNHLY and CDR2 is FYNNEI.